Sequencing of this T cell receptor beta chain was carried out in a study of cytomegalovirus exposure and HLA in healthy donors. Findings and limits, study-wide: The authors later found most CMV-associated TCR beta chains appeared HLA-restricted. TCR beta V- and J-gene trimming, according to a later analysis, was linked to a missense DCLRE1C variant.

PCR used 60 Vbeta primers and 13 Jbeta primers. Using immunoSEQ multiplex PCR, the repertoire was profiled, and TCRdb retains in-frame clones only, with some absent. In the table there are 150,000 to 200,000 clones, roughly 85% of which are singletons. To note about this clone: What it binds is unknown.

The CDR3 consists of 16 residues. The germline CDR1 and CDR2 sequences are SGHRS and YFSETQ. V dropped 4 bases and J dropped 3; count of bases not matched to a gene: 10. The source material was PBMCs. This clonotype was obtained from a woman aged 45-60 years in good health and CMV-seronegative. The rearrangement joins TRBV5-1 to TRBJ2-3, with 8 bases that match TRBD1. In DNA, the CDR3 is TGCGCCAGCAGCCTTCAGGGGGCAGGTGGGACAGATACGCAGTATTTT. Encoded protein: CASSLQGAGGTDTQYF.